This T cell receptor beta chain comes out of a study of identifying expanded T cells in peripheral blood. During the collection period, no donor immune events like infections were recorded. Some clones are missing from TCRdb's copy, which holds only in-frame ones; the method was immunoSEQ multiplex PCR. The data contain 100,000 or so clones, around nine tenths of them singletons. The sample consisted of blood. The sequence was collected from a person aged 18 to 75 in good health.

The CDR3 is CASSRTGDQPQHF. Here the CDR3 DNA reads TGTGCCAGTTCCCGAACAGGGGATCAGCCCCAGCATTTT. The chain uses TRBV19 and TRBJ1-5, with 7 bases identical to TRBD1. With V trimmed by 8 bases and J by 5 bases, 6 bases remained unmatched. CDR3 length: 13 residues. Germline V lookup: CDR1 LNHDA, CDR2 SQIVND (reference sequence).